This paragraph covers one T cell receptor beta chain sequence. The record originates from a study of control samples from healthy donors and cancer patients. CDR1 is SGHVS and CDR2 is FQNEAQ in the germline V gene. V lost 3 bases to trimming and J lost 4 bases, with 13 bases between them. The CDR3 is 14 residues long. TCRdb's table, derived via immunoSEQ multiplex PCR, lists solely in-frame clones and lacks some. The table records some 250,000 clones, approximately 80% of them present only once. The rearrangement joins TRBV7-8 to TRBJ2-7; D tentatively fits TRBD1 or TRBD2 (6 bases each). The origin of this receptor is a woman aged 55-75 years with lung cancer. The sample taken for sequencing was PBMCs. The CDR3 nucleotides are TGTGCCAGCAGCTTTATTCCGGGGGCTTACGAGCAGTACTTC. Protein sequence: CASSFIPGAYEQYF.